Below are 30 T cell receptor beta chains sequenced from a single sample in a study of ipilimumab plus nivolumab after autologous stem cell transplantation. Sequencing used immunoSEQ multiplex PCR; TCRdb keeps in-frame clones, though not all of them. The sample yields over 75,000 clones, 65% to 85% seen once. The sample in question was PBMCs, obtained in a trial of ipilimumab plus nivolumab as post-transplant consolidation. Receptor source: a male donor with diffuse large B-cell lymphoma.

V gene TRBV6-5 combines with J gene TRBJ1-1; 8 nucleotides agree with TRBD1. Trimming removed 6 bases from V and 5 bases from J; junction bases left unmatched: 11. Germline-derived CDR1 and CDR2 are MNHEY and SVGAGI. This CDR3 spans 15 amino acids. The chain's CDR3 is CASSPRTGIGTEAFF. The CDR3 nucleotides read TGTGCCAGCAGCCCACGGACAGGGATCGGGACTGAAGCTTTCTTT.

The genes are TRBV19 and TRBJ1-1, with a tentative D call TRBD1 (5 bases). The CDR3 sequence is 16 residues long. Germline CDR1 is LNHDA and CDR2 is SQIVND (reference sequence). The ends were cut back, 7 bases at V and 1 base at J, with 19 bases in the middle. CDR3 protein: CASTLTHRRPNTEAFF. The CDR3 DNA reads TGTGCCAGTACCCTAACCCACAGGCGCCCGAACACTGAAGCTTTCTTT.

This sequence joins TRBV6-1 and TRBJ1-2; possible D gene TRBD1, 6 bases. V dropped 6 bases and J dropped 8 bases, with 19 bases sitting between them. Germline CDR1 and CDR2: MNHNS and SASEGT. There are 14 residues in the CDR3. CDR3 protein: CASRSSQGRGGYTF. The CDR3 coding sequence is TGTGCCAGCAGATCTTCCCAGGGGAGGGGAGGCTACACCTTC.

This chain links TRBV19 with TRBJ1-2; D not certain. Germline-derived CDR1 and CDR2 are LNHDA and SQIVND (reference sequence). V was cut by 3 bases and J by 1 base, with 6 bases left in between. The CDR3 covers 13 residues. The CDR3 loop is CASSISSNYGYTF. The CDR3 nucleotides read TGTGCCAGTAGTATTTCAAGTAACTATGGCTACACCTTC.

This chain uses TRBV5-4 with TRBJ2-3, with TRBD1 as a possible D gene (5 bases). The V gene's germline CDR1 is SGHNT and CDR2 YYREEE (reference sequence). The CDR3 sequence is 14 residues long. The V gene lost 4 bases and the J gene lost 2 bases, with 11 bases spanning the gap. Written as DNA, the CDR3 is TGTGCCAGCAGCAAGGACACTTACACAGATACGCAGTATTTT. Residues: CASSKDTYTDTQYF. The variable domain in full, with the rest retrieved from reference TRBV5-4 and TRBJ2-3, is ETGVTQSPTHLIKTRGQQVTLRCSSQSGHNTVSWYQQALGQGPQFIFQYYREEENGRGNFPPRFSGLQFPNYSSELNVNALELDDSALYLCASSKDTYTDTQYFGPGTRLTVL.

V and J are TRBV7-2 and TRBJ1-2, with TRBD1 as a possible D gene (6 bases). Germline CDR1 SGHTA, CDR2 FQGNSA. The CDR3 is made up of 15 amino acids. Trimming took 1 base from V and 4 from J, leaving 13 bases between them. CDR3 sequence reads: CASSLGVGAGYGYTF. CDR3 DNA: TGTGCCAGCAGCTTAGGTGTGGGGGCGGGCTATGGCTACACCTTC.

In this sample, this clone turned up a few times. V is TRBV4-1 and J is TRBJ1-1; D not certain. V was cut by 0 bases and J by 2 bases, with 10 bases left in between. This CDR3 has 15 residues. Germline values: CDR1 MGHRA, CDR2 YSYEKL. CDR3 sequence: CASSQEPTANTEAFF. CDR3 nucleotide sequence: TGCGCCAGCAGCCAAGAACCGACGGCAAACACTGAAGCTTTCTTT.

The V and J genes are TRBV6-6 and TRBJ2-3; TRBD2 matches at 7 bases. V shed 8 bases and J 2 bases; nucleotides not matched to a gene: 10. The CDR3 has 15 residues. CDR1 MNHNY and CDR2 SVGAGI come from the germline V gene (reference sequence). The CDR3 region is CASSRRGDLTDTQYF. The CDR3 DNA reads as TGTGCCAGCTCAAGACGGGGGGACCTCACAGATACGCAGTATTTT.

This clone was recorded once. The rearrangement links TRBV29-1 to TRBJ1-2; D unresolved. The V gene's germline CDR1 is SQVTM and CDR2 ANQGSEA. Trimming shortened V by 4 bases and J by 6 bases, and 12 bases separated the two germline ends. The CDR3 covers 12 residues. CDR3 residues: CSVVAGGHGYTF. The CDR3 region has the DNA TGCAGCGTTGTGGCAGGTGGCCATGGCTACACCTTC.

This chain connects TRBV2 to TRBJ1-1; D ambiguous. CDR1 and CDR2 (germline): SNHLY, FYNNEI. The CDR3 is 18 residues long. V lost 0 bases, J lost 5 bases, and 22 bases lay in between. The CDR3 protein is CASSEAEVVEGRKTEAFF. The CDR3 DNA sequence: TGTGCCAGCAGTGAAGCGGAAGTAGTGGAGGGTCGGAAGACTGAAGCTTTCTTT. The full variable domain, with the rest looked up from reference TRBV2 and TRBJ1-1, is EPEVTQTPSHQVTQMGQEVILRCVPISNHLYFYWYRQILGQKVEFLVSFYNNEISEKSEIFDDQFSVERPDGSNFTLKIRSTKLEDSAMYFCASSEAEVVEGRKTEAFFGQGTRLTVV.

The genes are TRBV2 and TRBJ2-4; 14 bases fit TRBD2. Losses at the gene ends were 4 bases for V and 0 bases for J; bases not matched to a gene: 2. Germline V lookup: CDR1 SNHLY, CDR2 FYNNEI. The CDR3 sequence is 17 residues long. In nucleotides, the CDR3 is TGTGCCAGCAGTGGGACTAGCGGGGGGTTAGCCAAAAACATTCAGTACTTC. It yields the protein CASSGTSGGLAKNIQYF.

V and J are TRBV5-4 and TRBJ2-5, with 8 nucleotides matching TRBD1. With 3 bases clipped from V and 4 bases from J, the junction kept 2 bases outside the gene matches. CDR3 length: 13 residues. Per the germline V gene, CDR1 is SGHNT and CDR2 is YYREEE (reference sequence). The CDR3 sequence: CASSSGQGETQYF. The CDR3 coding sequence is TGTGCCAGCAGCTCCGGACAGGGAGAGACCCAGTACTTC.

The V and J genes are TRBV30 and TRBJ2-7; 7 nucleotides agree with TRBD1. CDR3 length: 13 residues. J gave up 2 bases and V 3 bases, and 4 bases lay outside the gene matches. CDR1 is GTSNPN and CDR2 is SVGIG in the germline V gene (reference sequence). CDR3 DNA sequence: TGTGCCTGGAGACAGGGGTGGGCCTACGAGCAGTACTTC. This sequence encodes CAWRQGWAYEQYF.

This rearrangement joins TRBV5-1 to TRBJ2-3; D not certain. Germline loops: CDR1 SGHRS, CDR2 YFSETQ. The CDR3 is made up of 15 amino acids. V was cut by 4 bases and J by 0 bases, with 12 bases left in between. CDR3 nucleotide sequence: TGCGCCAGCAGCCTAAGTTACCCTAGCACAGATACGCAGTATTTT. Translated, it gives CASSLSYPSTDTQYF.

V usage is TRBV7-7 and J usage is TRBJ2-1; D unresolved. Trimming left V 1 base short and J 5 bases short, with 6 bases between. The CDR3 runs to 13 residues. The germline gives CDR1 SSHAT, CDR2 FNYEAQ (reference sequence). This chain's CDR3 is CASSLVENNEQFF. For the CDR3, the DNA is TGTGCCAGCAGCTTAGTAGAGAACAATGAGCAGTTCTTC.

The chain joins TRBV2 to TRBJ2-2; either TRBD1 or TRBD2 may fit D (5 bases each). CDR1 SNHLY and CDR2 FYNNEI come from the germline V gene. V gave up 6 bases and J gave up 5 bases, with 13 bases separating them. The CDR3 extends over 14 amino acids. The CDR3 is CASRRGRETGELFF. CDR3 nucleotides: TGTGCCAGCAGGAGGGGAAGGGAAACCGGGGAGCTGTTTTTT.

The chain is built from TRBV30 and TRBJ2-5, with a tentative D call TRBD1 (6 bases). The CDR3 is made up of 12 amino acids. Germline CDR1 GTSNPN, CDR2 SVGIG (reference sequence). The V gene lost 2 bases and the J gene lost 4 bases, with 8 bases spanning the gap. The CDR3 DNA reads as TGTGCCTGGAGTAAACAGGGAGAGACCCAGTACTTC. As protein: CAWSKQGETQYF.

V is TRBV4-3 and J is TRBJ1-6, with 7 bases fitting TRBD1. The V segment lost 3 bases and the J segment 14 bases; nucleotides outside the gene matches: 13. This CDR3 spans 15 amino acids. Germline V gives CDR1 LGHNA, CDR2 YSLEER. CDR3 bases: TGCGCCAGCAGCCAGGATGGACAGGTGGGGGGGACCCTCCACTTT. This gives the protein CASSQDGQVGGTLHF.

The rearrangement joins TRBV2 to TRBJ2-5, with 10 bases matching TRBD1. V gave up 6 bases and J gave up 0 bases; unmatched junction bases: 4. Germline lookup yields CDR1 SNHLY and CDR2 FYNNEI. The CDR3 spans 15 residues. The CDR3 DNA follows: TGTGCCAGCAGCCGGGACAGGGGCGACCAAGAGACCCAGTACTTC. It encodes CASSRDRGDQETQYF.

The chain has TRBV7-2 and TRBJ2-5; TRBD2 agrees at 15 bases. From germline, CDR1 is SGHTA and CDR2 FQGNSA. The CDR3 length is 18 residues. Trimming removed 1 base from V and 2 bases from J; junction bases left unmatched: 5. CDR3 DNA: TGTGCCAGCAGCTTAGTGGGACTAGCGGGGGGATTTCAAGAGACCCAGTACTTC. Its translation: CASSLVGLAGGFQETQYF.

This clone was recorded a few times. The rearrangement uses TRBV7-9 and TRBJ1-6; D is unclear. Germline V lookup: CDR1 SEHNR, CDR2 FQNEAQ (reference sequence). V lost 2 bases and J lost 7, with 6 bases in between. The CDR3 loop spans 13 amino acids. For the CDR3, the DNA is TGTGCCAGCAGCTTATACGGGAATTCACCCCTCCACTTT. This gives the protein CASSLYGNSPLHF.

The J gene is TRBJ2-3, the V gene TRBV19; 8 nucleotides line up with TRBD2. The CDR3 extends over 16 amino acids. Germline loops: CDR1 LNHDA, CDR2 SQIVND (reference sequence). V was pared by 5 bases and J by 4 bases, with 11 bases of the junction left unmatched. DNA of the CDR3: TGTGCCAGTAGTCTTGGCGGGGGGACGCCGGCAGATACGCAGTATTTT. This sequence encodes CASSLGGGTPADTQYF.

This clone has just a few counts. CDR3 protein: CASSLDRSRKQYF. The DNA of the CDR3 is TGTGCCAGCAGCTTAGACCGAAGCCGCAAGCAGTACTTC. V gene TRBV11-2 combines with J gene TRBJ2-7; D remains unclear. The CDR3 totals 13 residues. V lost 0 bases to trimming and J lost 8 bases, with 11 bases between them. Germline V gene sequence: CDR1 SGHAT, CDR2 FQNNGV.

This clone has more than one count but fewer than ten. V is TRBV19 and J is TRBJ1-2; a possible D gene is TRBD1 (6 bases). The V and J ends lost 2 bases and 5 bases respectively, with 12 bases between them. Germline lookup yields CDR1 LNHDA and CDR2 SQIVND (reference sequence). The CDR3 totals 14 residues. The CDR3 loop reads CASSIQTGGYGYTF. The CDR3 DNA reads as TGTGCCAGTAGTATACAGACAGGAGGGTATGGCTACACCTTC.

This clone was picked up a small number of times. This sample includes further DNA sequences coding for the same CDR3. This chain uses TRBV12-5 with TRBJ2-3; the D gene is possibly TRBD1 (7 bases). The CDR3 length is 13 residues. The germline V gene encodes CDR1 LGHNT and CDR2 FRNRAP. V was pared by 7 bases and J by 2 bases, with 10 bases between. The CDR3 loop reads CASVEGATDTQYF. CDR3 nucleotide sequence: TGTGCTAGTGTGGAGGGGGCCACAGATACGCAGTATTTT.

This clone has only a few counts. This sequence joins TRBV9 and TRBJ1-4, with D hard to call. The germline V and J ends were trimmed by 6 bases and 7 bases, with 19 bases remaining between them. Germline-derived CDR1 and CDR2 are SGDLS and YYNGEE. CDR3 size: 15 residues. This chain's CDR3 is CASTVGIGVSEKLFF. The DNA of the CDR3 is TGTGCCAGCACGGTGGGAATTGGGGTGTCTGAAAAACTGTTTTTT.

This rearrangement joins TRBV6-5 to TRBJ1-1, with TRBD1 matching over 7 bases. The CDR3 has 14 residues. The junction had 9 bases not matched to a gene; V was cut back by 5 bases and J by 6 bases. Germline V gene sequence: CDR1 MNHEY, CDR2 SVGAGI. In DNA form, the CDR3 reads TGTGCCAGCAGTCACCGGGACAGAACACCTGAAGCTTTCTTT. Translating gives CASSHRDRTPEAFF.

As DNA, the CDR3 is TGCGCCAGCAGCCAAGATGAACTCTACACAGATACGCAGTATTTT. This encodes CASSQDELYTDTQYF. This chain joins TRBV4-3 and TRBJ2-3; D gene uncertain. Germline V lookup: CDR1 LGHNA, CDR2 YSLEER. There are 15 residues in the CDR3. Between the trimmed V and J ends, which lost 0 bases and 2 bases, there was a span of 9 bases.

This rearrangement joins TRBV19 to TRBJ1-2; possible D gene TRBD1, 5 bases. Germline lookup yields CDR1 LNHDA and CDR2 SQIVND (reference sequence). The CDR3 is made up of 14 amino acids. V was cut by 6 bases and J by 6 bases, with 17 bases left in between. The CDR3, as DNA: TGTGCCAGTAGGAAACCCAGTCAGGGCCATGGCTACACCTTC. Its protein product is CASRKPSQGHGYTF.

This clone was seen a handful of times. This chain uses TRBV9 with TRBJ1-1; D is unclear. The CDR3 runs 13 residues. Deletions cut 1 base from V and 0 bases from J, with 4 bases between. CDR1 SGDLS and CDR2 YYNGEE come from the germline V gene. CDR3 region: CASSVLLNTEAFF. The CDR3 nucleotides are TGTGCCAGCAGCGTATTATTGAACACTGAAGCTTTCTTT.